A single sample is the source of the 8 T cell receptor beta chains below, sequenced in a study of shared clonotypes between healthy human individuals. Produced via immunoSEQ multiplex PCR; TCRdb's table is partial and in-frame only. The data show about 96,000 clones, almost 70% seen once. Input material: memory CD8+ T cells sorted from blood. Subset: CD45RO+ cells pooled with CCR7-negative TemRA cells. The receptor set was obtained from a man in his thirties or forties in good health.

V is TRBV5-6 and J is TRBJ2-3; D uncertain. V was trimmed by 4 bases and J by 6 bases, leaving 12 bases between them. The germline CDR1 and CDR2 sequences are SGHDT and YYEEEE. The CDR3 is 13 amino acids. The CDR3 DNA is TGTGCCAGCAGCCGGGCGTGGTCCGATACGCAGTATTTT. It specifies CASSRAWSDTQYF.

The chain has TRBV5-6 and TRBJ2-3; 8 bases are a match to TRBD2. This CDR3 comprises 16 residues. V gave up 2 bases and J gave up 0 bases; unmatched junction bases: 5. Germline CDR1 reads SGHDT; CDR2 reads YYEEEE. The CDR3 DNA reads TGTGCCAGCAGCTTCAGCGGGACTAGAAGCACAGATACGCAGTATTTT. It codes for CASSFSGTRSTDTQYF.

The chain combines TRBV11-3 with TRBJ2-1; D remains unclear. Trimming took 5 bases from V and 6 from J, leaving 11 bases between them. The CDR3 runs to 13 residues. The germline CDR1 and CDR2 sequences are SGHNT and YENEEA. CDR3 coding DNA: TGTGCCAGCAGCCCCCCCCCGCCCAATGAGCAGTTCTTC. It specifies CASSPPPPNEQFF.

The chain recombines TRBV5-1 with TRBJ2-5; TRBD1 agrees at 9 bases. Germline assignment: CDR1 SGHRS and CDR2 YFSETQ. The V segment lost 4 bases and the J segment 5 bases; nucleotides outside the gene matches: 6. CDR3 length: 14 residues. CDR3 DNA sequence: TGCGCCAGCAGCACGGGACAGGGTGTTGAGACCCAGTACTTC. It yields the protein CASSTGQGVETQYF.

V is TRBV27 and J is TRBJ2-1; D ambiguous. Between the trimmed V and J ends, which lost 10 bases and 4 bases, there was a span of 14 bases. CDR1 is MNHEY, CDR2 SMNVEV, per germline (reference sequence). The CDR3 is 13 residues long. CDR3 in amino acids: CATQLNRYNEQFF. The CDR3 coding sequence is TGTGCCACCCAATTAAATCGGTACAATGAGCAGTTCTTC.

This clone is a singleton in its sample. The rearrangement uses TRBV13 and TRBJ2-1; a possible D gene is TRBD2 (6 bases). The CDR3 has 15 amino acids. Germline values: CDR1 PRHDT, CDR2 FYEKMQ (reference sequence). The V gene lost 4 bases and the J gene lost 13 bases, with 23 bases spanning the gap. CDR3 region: CASSSGLRLTGEQFF. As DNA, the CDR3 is TGTGCCAGCAGCTCGGGACTCAGACTTACCGGCGAACAGTTCTTC.

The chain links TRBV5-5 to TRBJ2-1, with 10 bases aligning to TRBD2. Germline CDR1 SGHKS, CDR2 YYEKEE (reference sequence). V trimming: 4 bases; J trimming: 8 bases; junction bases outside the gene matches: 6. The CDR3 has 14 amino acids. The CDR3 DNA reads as TGTGCCAGCAGCCAAACACTAGCGGGGTATGAGCAGTTCTTC. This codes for CASSQTLAGYEQFF.

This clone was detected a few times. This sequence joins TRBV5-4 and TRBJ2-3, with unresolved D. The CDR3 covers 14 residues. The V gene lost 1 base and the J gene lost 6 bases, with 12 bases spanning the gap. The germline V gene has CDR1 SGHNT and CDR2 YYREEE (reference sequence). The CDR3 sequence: CASSLWSVQDTQYF. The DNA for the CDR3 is TGTGCCAGCAGCTTGTGGAGTGTCCAGGATACGCAGTATTTT.